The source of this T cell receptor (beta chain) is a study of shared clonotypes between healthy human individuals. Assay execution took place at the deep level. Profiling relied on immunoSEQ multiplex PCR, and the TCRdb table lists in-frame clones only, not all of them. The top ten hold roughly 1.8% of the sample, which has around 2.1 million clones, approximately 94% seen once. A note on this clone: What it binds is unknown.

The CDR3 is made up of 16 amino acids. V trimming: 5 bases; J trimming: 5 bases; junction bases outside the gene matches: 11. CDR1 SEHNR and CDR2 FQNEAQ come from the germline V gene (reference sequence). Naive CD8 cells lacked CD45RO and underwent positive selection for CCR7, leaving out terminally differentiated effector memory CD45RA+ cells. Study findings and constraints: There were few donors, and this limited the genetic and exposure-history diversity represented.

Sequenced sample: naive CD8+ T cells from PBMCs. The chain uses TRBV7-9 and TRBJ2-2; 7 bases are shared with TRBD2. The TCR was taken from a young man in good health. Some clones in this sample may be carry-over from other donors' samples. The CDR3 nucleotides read TGTGCCAGCAGCCTGGGGGTTCGGGAGGCGACCGGGGAGCTGTTTTTT. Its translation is CASSLGVREATGELFF.